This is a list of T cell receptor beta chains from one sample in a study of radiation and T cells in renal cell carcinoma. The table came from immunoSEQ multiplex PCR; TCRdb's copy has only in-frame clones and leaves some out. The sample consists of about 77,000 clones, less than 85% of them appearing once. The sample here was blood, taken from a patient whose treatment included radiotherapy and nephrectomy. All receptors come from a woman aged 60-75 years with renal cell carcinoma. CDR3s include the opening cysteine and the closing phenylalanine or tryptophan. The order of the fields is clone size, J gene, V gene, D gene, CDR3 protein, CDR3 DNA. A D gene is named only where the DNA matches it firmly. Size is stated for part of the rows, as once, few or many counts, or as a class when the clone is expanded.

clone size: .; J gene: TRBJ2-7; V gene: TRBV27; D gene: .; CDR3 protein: CASSIHGPRAEQYF; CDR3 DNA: TGTGCCAGCAGTATACATGGACCGAGGGCCGAGCAGTACTTC
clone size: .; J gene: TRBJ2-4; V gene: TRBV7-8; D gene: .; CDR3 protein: CASSFGAGENIQYF; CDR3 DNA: TGTGCCAGCAGCTTCGGCGCGGGTGAAAACATTCAGTACTTC
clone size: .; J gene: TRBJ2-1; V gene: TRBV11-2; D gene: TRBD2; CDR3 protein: CASSSTSGRGNEQFF; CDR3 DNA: TGTGCCAGCAGCTCTACTAGCGGGAGAGGCAATGAGCAGTTCTTC
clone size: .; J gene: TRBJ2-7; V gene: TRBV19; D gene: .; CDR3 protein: CASTSSRGSPGEQYF; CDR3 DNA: TGTGCCAGTACCTCTAGTAGGGGCAGTCCGGGTGAGCAGTACTTC
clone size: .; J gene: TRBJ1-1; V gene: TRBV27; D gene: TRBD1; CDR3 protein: CASSPVAPEGASTEAFF; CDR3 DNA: TGTGCCAGCAGTCCCGTAGCACCTGAGGGGGCGAGCACTGAAGCTTTCTTT
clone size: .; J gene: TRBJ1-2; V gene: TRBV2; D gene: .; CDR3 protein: CASTETTDKNYGYTF; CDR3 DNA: TGTGCCAGCACCGAAACCACGGACAAGAACTATGGCTACACCTTC
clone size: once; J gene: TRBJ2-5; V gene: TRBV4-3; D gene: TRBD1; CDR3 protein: CASSRTGYQETQYF; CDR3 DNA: TGCGCCAGCAGCCGGACAGGGTACCAAGAGACCCAGTACTTC
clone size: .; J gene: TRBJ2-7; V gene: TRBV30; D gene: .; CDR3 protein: CAWSEGSFSYEQYF; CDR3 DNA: TGTGCCTGGAGTGAAGGCAGCTTCTCCTACGAGCAGTACTTC
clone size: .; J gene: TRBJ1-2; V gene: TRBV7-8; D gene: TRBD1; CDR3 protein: CASSLVDRAYYGYTF; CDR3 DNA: TGTGCCAGCAGCTTAGTGGACAGGGCGTACTATGGCTACACCTTC
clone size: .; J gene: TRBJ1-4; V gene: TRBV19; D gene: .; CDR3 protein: CASSPSHGLNEKLFF; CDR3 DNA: TGTGCCAGTAGTCCCTCTCACGGGCTGAATGAAAAACTGTTTTTT
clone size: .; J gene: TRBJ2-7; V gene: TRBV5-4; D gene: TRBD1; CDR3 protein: CASSLDRGQEQYF; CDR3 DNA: TGTGCCAGCAGCTTAGACAGGGGGCAGGAGCAGTACTTC
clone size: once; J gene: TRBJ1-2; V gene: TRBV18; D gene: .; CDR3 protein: CASSPWAGEGYTF; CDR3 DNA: TGTGCCAGCTCACCATGGGCAGGGGAAGGCTACACCTTC
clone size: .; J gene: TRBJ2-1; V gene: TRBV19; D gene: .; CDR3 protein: CASRIDGDNYNEQFF; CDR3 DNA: TGTGCCAGTAGGATCGACGGGGACAACTACAATGAGCAGTTCTTC
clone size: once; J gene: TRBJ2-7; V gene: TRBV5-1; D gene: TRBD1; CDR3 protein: CASSSRDSGLVSYEQYF; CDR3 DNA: TGCGCCAGCAGCTCAAGGGACAGTGGCCTTGTCTCCTACGAGCAGTACTTC
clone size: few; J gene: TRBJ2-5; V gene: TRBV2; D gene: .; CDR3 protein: CASSELEETQYF; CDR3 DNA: TGTGCCAGCAGTGAACTGGAAGAGACCCAGTACTTC
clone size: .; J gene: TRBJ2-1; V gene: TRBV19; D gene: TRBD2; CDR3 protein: CASGLAGDNEQFF; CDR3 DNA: TGTGCCAGTGGACTAGCGGGAGACAATGAGCAGTTCTTC
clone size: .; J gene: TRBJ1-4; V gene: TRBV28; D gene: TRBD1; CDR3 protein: CASSFADRDPQLFF; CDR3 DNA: TGTGCCAGCAGTTTTGCCGACAGGGACCCACAACTGTTTTTT
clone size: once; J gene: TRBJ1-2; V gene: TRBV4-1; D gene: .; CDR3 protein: CASSQGPPYGYTF; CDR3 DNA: TGCGCCAGCAGCCAAGGACCCCCTTATGGCTACACCTTC
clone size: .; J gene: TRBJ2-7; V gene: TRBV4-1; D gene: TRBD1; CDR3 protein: CASSQEGTVPVQQYF; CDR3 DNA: TGCGCCAGCAGCCAAGAAGGGACAGTACCCGTTCAGCAGTACTTC
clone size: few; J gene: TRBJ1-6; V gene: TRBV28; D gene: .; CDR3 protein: CAAGSAYNSPLHF; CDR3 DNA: TGTGCCGCTGGGTCAGCCTATAATTCACCCCTCCACTTT
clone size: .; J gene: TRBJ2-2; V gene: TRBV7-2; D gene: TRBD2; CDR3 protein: CASSLALWGGGAGELFF; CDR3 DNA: TGTGCCAGCAGCTTAGCTCTTTGGGGCGGGGGTGCCGGGGAGCTGTTTTTT
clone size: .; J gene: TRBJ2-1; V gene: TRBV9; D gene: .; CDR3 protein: CASSVEGNLNNEQFF; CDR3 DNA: TGTGCCAGCAGCGTAGAGGGGAATTTAAACAATGAGCAGTTCTTC
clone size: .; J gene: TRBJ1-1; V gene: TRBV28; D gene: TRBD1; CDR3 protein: CASSHGDSWETEAFF; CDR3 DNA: TGTGCCAGCAGTCACGGGGACAGCTGGGAAACTGAAGCTTTCTTT
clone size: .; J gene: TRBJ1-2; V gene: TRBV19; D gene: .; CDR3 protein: CASSIAAGFYGYTF; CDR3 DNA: TGTGCCAGTAGTATAGCGGCCGGATTCTATGGCTACACCTTC
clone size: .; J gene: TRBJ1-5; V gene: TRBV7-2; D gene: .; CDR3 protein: CASSTGRDQPQHF; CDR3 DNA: TGTGCCAGCAGCACAGGACGGGATCAGCCCCAGCATTTT
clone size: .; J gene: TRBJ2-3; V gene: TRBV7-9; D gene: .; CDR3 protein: CASSWAADTQYF; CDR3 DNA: TGTGCCAGCAGCTGGGCGGCAGATACGCAGTATTTT
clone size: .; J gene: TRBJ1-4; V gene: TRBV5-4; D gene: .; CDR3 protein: CASSLVGATNEKLFF; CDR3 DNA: TGTGCCAGCAGCTTGGTAGGGGCTACTAATGAAAAACTGTTTTTT
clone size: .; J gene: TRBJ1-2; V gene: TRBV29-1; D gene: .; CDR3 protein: CSASAGDGYGYTF; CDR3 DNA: TGCAGCGCCAGTGCGGGAGACGGCTATGGCTACACCTTC
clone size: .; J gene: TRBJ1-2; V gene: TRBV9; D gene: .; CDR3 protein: CASSYTTNGYTF; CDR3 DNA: TGTGCCAGCAGCTACACGACAAATGGCTACACCTTC
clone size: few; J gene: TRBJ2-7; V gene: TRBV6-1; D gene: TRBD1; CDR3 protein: CASSEPQGAEEQYF; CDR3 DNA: TGTGCCAGCAGTGAACCCCAGGGGGCGGAAGAGCAGTACTTC
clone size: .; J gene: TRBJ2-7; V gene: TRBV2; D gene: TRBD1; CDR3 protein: CASSRDRAAYEQYF; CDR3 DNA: TGTGCCAGCAGTCGCGACAGGGCCGCCTACGAGCAGTACTTC
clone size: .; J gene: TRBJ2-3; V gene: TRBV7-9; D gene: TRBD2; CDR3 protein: CASSPGLARSTDTQYF; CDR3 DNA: TGTGCCAGCAGCCCGGGACTAGCGAGAAGCACAGATACGCAGTATTTT
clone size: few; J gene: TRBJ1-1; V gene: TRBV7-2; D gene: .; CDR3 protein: CASSLHRTNTEAFF; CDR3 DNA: TGTGCCAGCAGCTTACACAGGACAAACACTGAAGCTTTCTTT
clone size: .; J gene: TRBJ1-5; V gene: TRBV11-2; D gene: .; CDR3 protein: CASSLSQNQPQHF; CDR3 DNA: TGTGCCAGCAGCTTAAGTCAAAATCAGCCCCAGCATTTT
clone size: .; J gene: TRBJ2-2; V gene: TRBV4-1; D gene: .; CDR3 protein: CASSREGGGQGAGELFF; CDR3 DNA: TGCGCCAGCAGCCGCGAAGGGGGGGGGCAGGGCGCCGGGGAGCTGTTTTTT
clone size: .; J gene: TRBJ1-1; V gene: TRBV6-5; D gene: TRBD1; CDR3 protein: CASSAGGHPEAFF; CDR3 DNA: TGTGCCAGCAGCGCAGGGGGGCACCCTGAAGCTTTCTTT
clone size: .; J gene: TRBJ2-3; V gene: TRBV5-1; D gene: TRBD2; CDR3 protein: CASKASGGTDTQYF; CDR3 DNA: TGCGCCAGCAAGGCTAGCGGGGGAACAGATACGCAGTATTTT
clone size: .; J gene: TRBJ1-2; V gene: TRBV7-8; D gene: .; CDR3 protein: CASSLGRADSNIF; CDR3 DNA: TGTGCCAGCAGCTTAGGCCGGGCCGACTCTAATATCTTC
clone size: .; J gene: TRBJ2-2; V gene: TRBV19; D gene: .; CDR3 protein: CASSIKGTGELFF; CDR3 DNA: TGTGCCAGTAGTATTAAGGGCACCGGGGAGCTGTTTTTT
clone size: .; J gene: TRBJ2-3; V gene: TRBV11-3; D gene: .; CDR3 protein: CASSPGGGDTQYF; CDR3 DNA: TGTGCCAGCAGCCCGGGGGGCGGCGATACGCAGTATTTT
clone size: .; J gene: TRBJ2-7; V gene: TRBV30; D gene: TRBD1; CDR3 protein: CAWSGTGGVHEQYF; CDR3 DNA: TGTGCCTGGAGTGGGACAGGGGGTGTACACGAGCAGTACTTC